A selection of T cell receptor beta chains follows, all from one sample in a study of vaccination and CD4 T cells after COVID-19. One entry per CDR3 protein results from TCRdb running MiXCR on the PCR reads. The data contain fewer than 20,000 distinct CDR3 sequences, 50% of them seen just once; the ten biggest clones take up less than 8.5%. Their antigen targets remain unknown. The sample taken for sequencing was CD4+ T cells from blood, cultured in vitro. These receptors all come from a human donor who had recovered from COVID-19. CDR3s include the opening cysteine and the closing phenylalanine or tryptophan. A D gene is named only where the DNA matches it firmly. Clone size is shown for a subset of rows, as once, few, many or a class of expanded clone.

abundance,j_gene,d_gene,v_gene,len,CDR3aa,CDR3nt
.,TRBJ2-1,TRBD1,TRBV5-4,16,CASSPGQGGQYNEQFF,TGTGCCAGCAGCCCGGGACAGGGAGGGCAATACAATGAGCAGTTCTTC
.,TRBJ1-1,.,TRBV28,15,CASSLRRAMAAEAFF,TGTGCCAGCAGTTTACGAAGGGCCATGGCTGCTGAAGCTTTCTTT
.,TRBJ2-1,.,TRBV7-9,15,CASSLEGFTYNEQFF,TGTGCCAGCAGCTTAGAGGGTTTCACCTACAATGAGCAGTTCTTC
once,TRBJ2-1,TRBD1,TRBV19,16,CASSTPDRGGGHEQFF,TGTGCCAGTAGTACCCCGGACAGGGGAGGGGGGCATGAGCAGTTCTTC
.,TRBJ2-1,.,TRBV15,16,CATSGSSTNSYNEQFF,TGTGCCACCAGCGGATCCTCCACTAACTCCTACAATGAGCAGTTCTTC
.,TRBJ1-3,.,TRBV7-9,16,CASSDGPQASGNTIYF,TGTGCCAGCAGCGATGGGCCACAGGCATCTGGAAACACCATATATTTT
once,TRBJ2-7,.,TRBV12-3/TRBV12-4,13,CASTTDSTYEQYF,TGTGCCAGCACCACGGACAGTACCTACGAGCAGTACTTC
.,TRBJ2-3,.,TRBV24-1,14,CATSDPTLADTQYF,TGTGCCACCAGTGATCCTACTCTAGCAGATACGCAGTATTTT
few,TRBJ1-5,.,TRBV6-1,13,CASKPYSNQPQHF,TGTGCCAGCAAGCCGTATAGCAATCAGCCCCAGCATTTT
once,TRBJ2-5,.,TRBV14,13,CASSLNLQETQYF,TGTGCCAGCAGCCTCAATCTCCAAGAGACCCAGTACTTC
.,TRBJ2-5,.,TRBV20-1,15,CSAPADGGPQETQYF,TGCAGTGCCCCCGCGGATGGGGGACCTCAAGAGACCCAGTACTTC
.,TRBJ2-5,.,TRBV2,13,CASSEAGVETQYF,TGTGCCAGCAGTGAAGCGGGCGTAGAGACCCAGTACTTC
.,TRBJ2-3,.,TRBV12-3/TRBV12-4,16,CASSWGWDPGTDTQYF,TGTGCCAGCAGTTGGGGGTGGGATCCGGGCACAGATACGCAGTATTTT
.,TRBJ1-4,.,TRBV21-1,18,CASSKVKVPRGGNEKLFF,TGTGCCAGCAGCAAAGTAAAAGTGCCCAGGGGGGGAAATGAAAAACTGTTTTTT
.,TRBJ1-2,.,TRBV6-5,17,CASSYGRSQGKYYGYTF,TGTGCCAGCAGTTACGGAAGGTCCCAAGGGAAGTACTATGGCTACACCTTC
.,TRBJ1-1,.,TRBV5-5,14,CASSLASLNTEAFF,TGTGCCAGCAGCTTGGCCAGTTTGAACACTGAAGCTTTCTTT
few,TRBJ1-5,.,TRBV20-1,13,CSARGGQNQPQHF,TGCAGTGCTAGAGGGGGCCAAAATCAGCCCCAGCATTTT
.,TRBJ2-4,.,TRBV11-3,14,CASSFAQGENIQYF,TGTGCCAGCAGCTTCGCCCAGGGCGAGAACATTCAGTACTTC
few,TRBJ1-5,.,TRBV7-2,16,CASSLEGVDSFGPQHF,TGTGCCAGCAGCTTAGAGGGAGTAGACAGTTTTGGGCCCCAGCATTTT
few,TRBJ2-5,TRBD2,TRBV20-1,15,CSAQIGTSVEETQYF,TGCAGTGCTCAAATCGGGACTAGCGTCGAAGAGACCCAGTACTTC
.,TRBJ2-5,.,TRBV11-2,13,CASSFIDQETQYF,TGTGCCAGCAGCTTTATTGACCAGGAGACCCAGTACTTC
.,TRBJ2-1,TRBD2,TRBV20-1,15,CSATKRTSDYNEQFF,TGCAGTGCTACAAAGAGGACTAGCGATTACAATGAGCAGTTCTTC
.,TRBJ2-5,TRBD2,TRBV7-9,15,CASSLVGGPGETQYF,TGTGCCAGCAGCTTAGTGGGAGGGCCGGGTGAGACCCAGTACTTC
few,TRBJ1-1,.,TRBV7-9,15,CASSPPGPRGTEAFF,TGTGCCAGCAGCCCCCCGGGACCCAGAGGGACTGAAGCTTTCTTT
.,TRBJ2-1,TRBD2,TRBV19,13,CASSMTSFSEQFF,TGTGCCAGTAGTATGACTAGCTTTAGTGAGCAGTTCTTC
.,TRBJ2-5,TRBD1,TRBV5-1,13,CASSPTGRKTQYF,TGCGCCAGCAGCCCGACAGGGCGAAAGACCCAGTACTTC
.,TRBJ2-1,TRBD2,TRBV5-1,17,CASSLALETSGSDEQFF,TGCGCCAGCAGCTTGGCCCTCGAGACTAGCGGGTCGGATGAGCAGTTCTTC
few,TRBJ1-5,.,TRBV20-1,13,CSARGYSNQPQHF,TGCAGTGCTAGGGGTTATAGCAATCAGCCCCAGCATTTT
few,TRBJ1-2,TRBD1,TRBV19,15,CASSTTWTGKDGYTF,TGTGCCAGTAGTACTACTTGGACAGGGAAGGATGGCTACACCTTC
.,TRBJ2-1,TRBD2,TRBV20-1,15,CSASIAGGPINEQFF,TGCAGTGCTTCCATAGCGGGAGGGCCGATCAATGAGCAGTTCTTC
once,TRBJ2-7,TRBD1,TRBV24-1,11,CAEQGLYEQYF,TGTGCCGAACAGGGGTTGTACGAGCAGTACTTC
few,TRBJ1-1,TRBD1,TRBV7-2,15,CASSPRTGGYTEAFF,TGTGCCAGCAGCCCTCGGACAGGGGGCTACACTGAAGCTTTCTTT
few,TRBJ2-3,.,TRBV20-1,12,CSADPAGYTQYF,TGCAGTGCTGACCCGGCCGGGTATACGCAGTATTTT
few,TRBJ1-6,.,TRBV27,14,CASSSRQSHSPLHF,TGTGCCAGCAGTTCTCGACAGTCGCATTCACCCCTCCACTTT
.,TRBJ2-3,TRBD1,TRBV5-4,16,CASSLDLGTGTDTQYF,TGTGCCAGCAGCTTGGATTTGGGGACAGGAACAGATACGCAGTATTTT
.,TRBJ2-5,.,TRBV19,14,CASSLRQDQETQYF,TGTGCCAGTAGTTTAAGACAGGACCAAGAGACCCAGTACTTC
few,TRBJ1-5,.,TRBV20-1,16,CSAIRPGTLSNQPQHF,TGCAGTGCTATAAGGCCCGGGACCTTGAGCAATCAGCCCCAGCATTTT
.,TRBJ2-5,.,TRBV11-3,12,CASSSYQETQYF,TGTGCCAGCAGCTCGTACCAAGAGACCCAGTACTTC
.,TRBJ1-5,TRBD1,TRBV18,16,CASSPDRGSKNQPQHF,TGTGCCAGCTCCCCGGACAGGGGGAGTAAGAATCAGCCCCAGCATTTT
few,TRBJ1-5,.,TRBV19,15,CASSIMREVNQPQHF,TGTGCCAGTAGTATTATGAGGGAAGTTAATCAGCCCCAGCATTTT
.,TRBJ2-1,.,TRBV11-3,11,CASSLTRRQFF,TGTGCCAGCAGTTTGACTAGAAGGCAGTTCTTC
.,TRBJ2-3,TRBD2,TRBV19,16,CASSIRGLAVADTQYF,TGTGCCAGTAGTATAAGGGGACTAGCGGTGGCAGATACGCAGTATTTT
.,TRBJ2-3,.,TRBV11-3,13,CASSLGGTDTQYF,TGTGCCAGCAGCTTAGGGGGGACAGATACGCAGTATTTT
.,TRBJ2-5,TRBD2,TRBV27,14,CATQGSGRWETQYF,TGTGCCACCCAGGGTAGCGGGAGATGGGAGACCCAGTACTTC
few,TRBJ2-5,.,TRBV6-1,13,CASTRGGAETQYF,TGTGCCAGCACCCGAGGAGGGGCAGAGACCCAGTACTTC
.,TRBJ2-7,TRBD1,TRBV6-1,15,CASIRTRQGSYEQYF,TGTGCCAGCATCCGAACCCGACAGGGATCCTACGAGCAGTACTTC
.,TRBJ2-7,.,TRBV12-3/TRBV12-4,14,CASSFYPHHYEQYF,TGTGCCAGCAGTTTTTACCCGCACCACTACGAGCAGTACTTC
.,TRBJ1-5,.,TRBV19,12,CASSIPGGPQHF,TGTGCCAGTAGTATCCCCGGTGGGCCCCAGCATTTT
.,TRBJ2-5,.,TRBV27,14,CASSPGGSQETQYF,TGTGCCAGCAGTCCAGGTGGGTCCCAAGAGACCCAGTACTTC
few,TRBJ2-7,.,TRBV7-9,11,CASSLAREQYF,TGTGCCAGCAGCTTAGCCCGGGAGCAGTACTTC
.,TRBJ2-7,.,TRBV20-1,14,CSASPGTSTYEQYF,TGCAGTGCTAGCCCCGGGACTTCGACCTACGAGCAGTACTTC